The source of this TCR beta chain is a study of shared clonotypes between healthy human individuals (TCRdb year 2020). At the level of the whole study: The cohort comprised a couple of women and a few men aged 18 to 49 years. To estimate repertoire size and how much clonotype sharing occurs between individuals, the study deeply sequenced the blood TCR repertoires of several healthy adults. Libraries were prepared and TCR repertoires were sequenced by different laboratories using diverse techniques, in order to increase sequencing depth and limit assay-specific biases. Leukapheresis yielded between about 0.85 and 9 billion PBMCs per donor. For each donor, three plates each were used for CD4 naive and CD4 memory, two plates were used for CD8 naive, and one plate was used for CD8 memory.

Using the deep immunoSEQ assay, multiplex PCR amplified TCR CDR3 regions from genomic DNA. Extracted genomic DNA from each cell subset was distributed evenly across all wells of several immunoSEQ 96-well plates, and each plate was treated as a replicate. For sorted subsets, roughly 0.2 ug genomic DNA, equal to 30,000 to 35,000 T cell genomes, was loaded into each replicate PCR. Purified libraries were quantified with a Qubit 3.0 fluorometer, sized on a Bioanalyzer 2100, and re-quantified with the KAPA Library Quantification kit. Every immunoSEQ 96-well plate was sequenced on a dedicated single-read 150-cycle Illumina NextSeq 550 flow cell. Turning to the authors' computational methods: Because only junctional sequences without quality scores were contained in the immunoSEQ output, filtering matching that applied to full-length reads could not be performed. Sequences were annotated with PyIR, a Python wrapper for IgBLAST v1.9, and V/J genes and CDR3 were assigned using IMGT germline references. Reads were filtered out if the reads had weak V/J assignments (E-value above 1e-6), no CDR3, stop codons, out-of-frame junctions, or ambiguous translated residues. V3J clonotypes were defined as sequences sharing an identical inferred V gene, J gene, and CDR3 amino acid sequence. Percentage overlap between repertoires was computed as shared unique clonotypes divided by the size of the smaller repertoire. Repertoire richness was assessed with RTK rarefaction, the Chao1 estimator, and Recon v2.1 estimates of unobserved clonotypes. Generation probabilities for all TCRbeta clonotypes obtained by the gDNA method from four donors were computed using OLGA. TCRdb took this table from immuneACCESS and kept in-frame rearrangements with V and J called. Such tables lack part of the clones; where checked against another copy, unresolved V genes explain under half of the gap, and the rest is unexplained. The V and J calls and the clone size are those of that table, but D and trimming were determined from the DNA. The table for this sample lists hundreds of thousands of clones; 90% to 96% of them were counted only once. Jointly, the top ten make up less than 0.06% of the sample.

Donors were healthy HIV-negative adults with no recently reported acute infections or vaccinations. All donors were Caucasian adults living in Nashville, Tennessee, USA. Magnetic negative selection was used to enrich CD4+ T cells, after which naive cells were positively selected on CD45RA and the negative fraction became the memory subset. Blood was obtained by leukapheresis, after which PBMCs were separated by Ficoll-Histopaque density gradient centrifugation and cryopreserved in liquid nitrogen vapor phase. Analytical flow cytometry was used to check the purity and quantity of every magnetically sorted T cell population. From each sorted fraction, genomic DNA was isolated and quantified by UV absorbance on a Nanodrop 2000c. Points on this clone: Its recognized antigen is unknown. Per-nucleotide qualities are absent, and no much larger clonotype sits a single base away.

The research as a whole found: Even with the large sequencing depth, rarefaction of the sorted-subset datasets indicated that sequencing was incomplete. Compared with non-shared clonotypes, the clonotypes found in all four sorted-subset donors had higher generation probabilities. Around 5% of naive CD4, around 3.6% of naive CD8, 2.3% of memory CD4, and 0.35% to 0.4% of memory CD8 clonotypes were shared across a few donors. Because the study included a small number of donors, the genetic and exposure-history diversity represented was limited. Based on pairwise subsampling, the degree of clonotype sharing among donors was expected to be affected by sequencing depth. Sampling was limited to blood, and TCR repertoires in tissue likely differ from TCR repertoires in blood. Naive subsets generally had larger estimated clonotype richness than memory subsets did.

Its CDR3 holds 12 amino acids, cysteine through phenylalanine. Solely the CDR3 DNA is kept, with 36 bases framed from the first base. Looking up the germline V gene yields CDR1 MDHEN and CDR2 SYDVKM. V is cut by 5 bases and J by 11 bases, and the space between the germline ends is 13 bases. The receptor chain draws on TRBV28 and TRBJ1-5; no D segment can be confidently identified. The material sequenced was naive CD4+ T cells sorted from blood. Per the publication, the cell subset or site label means: CD45RA+ positively selected. This clonotype was sampled from a woman in her twenties or thirties in good health. Here the CDR3 is given as CASSTTPPAQHF. At the DNA level, the sequence is TGTGCCAGCAGTACTACACCCCCAGCCCAGCATTTT. Reference TRBV28 and TRBJ1-5 proteins supply the regions before and after the CDR3; the full variable domain is: DVKVTQSSRYLVKRTGEKVFLECVQDMDHENMFWYRQDPGLGLRLIYFSYDVKMKEKGDIPEGYSVSREKKERFSLILESASTNQTSMYLCASSTTPPAQHFGDGTRLSIL.